This TCR beta chain is drawn from a study of a mutant IDH1 vaccine in newly diagnosed glioma. Study-level information: Receipt of radiotherapy, temozolomide, or both preceded the study, and most received both. Overall study results and limits: The study observed vaccine-induced immune responses in more than 80% of patients. The authors found pseudoprogression apparently unrelated to changes in top peripheral T cell clonotypes.

As regards this clone: Its antigen is currently unknown.

Assay: immunoSEQ multiplex PCR; the TCRdb copy retains only in-frame clones and omits some. The top ten clones hold approximately 2% of a sample with tens of thousands of clones, about three quarters of them seen once. Time point of the sample: baseline, week 1 (first vaccination visit). Described treatment: pre-vaccination baseline after standard-of-care therapy. Patients carried new grade 3 or 4 IDH1-mutant astrocytomas lacking nuclear ATRX. Sequencing was performed on PBMCs, taken from a glioma patient treated with radiotherapy, temozolomide or both. The TCR was taken from a woman between 40 and 55 years old with glioma.

The CDR3 protein is CASSRGTSGLGKFF. CDR3 DNA sequence: TGCGCCAGCAGCCGTGGGACTAGCGGGCTAGGGAAGTTCTTC. V usage is TRBV5-1 and J usage is TRBJ2-1; 12 nucleotides line up with TRBD2. CDR3 length: 14 residues. Looked up from germline, CDR1 is SGHRS and CDR2 is YFSETQ. The V gene end was trimmed by 4 bases and the J gene end by 14 bases; junction bases not matched to a gene: 10.